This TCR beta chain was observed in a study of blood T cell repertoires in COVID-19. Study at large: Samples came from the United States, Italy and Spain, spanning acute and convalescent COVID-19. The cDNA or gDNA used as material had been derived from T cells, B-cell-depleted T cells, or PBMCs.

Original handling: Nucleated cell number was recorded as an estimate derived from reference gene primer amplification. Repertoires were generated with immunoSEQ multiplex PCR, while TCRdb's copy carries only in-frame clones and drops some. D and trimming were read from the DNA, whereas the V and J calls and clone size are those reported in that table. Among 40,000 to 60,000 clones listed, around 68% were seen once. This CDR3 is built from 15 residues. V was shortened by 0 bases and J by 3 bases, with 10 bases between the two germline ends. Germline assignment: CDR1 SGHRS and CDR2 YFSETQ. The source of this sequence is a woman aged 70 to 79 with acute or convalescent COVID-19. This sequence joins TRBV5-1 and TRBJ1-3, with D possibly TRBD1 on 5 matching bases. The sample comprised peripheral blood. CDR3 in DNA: TGCGCCAGCAGCTTGGCCGGGGGAGTTGGAAACACCATATATTTT. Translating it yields CASSLAGGVGNTIYF.